A single sample is the source of the 12 T cell receptor beta chains below, sequenced in a study of cytomegalovirus exposure and HLA in healthy donors. PCR was performed using 60 Vbeta and 13 Jbeta primers. The method was immunoSEQ multiplex PCR; TCRdb's version includes in-frame clones alone and lacks a portion of them. Seen here are about 130,000 clones, about 76% observed once, and the top ten hold less than 5%. Sequenced: PBMCs. These receptors originate from a male donor in good health and CMV-seronegative.

V usage is TRBV18 and J usage is TRBJ1-4, with D perhaps matching TRBD1 (5 bases). Trimming removed 2 bases at V and 4 bases at J, with 8 bases between. This CDR3 comprises 14 residues. Germline V gene sequence: CDR1 KGHSH, CDR2 LQKENI. The CDR3: CASSPGANNEKLFF. CDR3 coding DNA: TGTGCCAGCTCACCAGGGGCCAATAATGAAAAACTGTTTTTT.

The V gene is TRBV4-3, the J gene TRBJ2-7, with 7 bases that match TRBD2. J was trimmed by 4 bases and V by 1 base; bases with no gene match: 4. CDR3 size: 14 residues. The germline gives CDR1 LGHNA, CDR2 YSLEER. CDR3 nucleotide sequence: TGCGCCAGCAGCCAAGGAAGCGGGGTATACGAGCAGTACTTC. Translation gives CASSQGSGVYEQYF.

The chain has TRBV19 and TRBJ2-7; perhaps TRBD2 as D (6 bases). The CDR3 is 11 amino acids. Trimming removed 9 bases at V and 3 bases at J, with 9 bases between. CDR1 and CDR2 from the germline V gene are LNHDA and SQIVND (reference sequence). The CDR3 sequence: CASAGSYEQYF. CDR3 sequence (DNA): TGTGCCAGCGCCGGGAGCTACGAGCAGTACTTC.

The chain is built from TRBV7-2 and TRBJ1-2, with 8 bases lining up with TRBD1. Unmatched junction bases numbered 7, after V lost 6 bases and J lost 4 bases. This CDR3 spans 14 amino acids. Germline V lookup: CDR1 SGHTA, CDR2 FQGNSA. Written as DNA, the CDR3 is TGTGCCAGCAGTTTTGACAGGGGCCTCTATGGCTACACCTTC. Its translation: CASSFDRGLYGYTF.

V gene TRBV7-2 combines with J gene TRBJ2-4; TRBD2 agrees at 14 bases. This CDR3 spans 16 amino acids. The germline V gene has CDR1 SGHTA and CDR2 FQGNSA. Germline trimming cut 3 bases from V and 13 bases from J; bases unmatched to any gene: 11. The CDR3 here is CASSLSPGTSGGPQYF. The CDR3 DNA follows: TGTGCCAGCAGCTTGTCTCCTGGGACTAGCGGGGGCCCCCAGTACTTC.

This clone was recorded once. V and J are TRBV4-3 and TRBJ1-2; tentatively, D is TRBD1 (6 bases). The CDR3 loop spans 17 amino acids. The V end was cut by 2 bases, the J end by 4 bases, with 20 bases between. Germline V CDR1 and CDR2: LGHNA, YSLEER. This CDR3 is CASSQPGHKTLGYGYTF. For the CDR3, the DNA is TGCGCCAGCAGCCAACCGGGACACAAAACGCTGGGCTATGGCTACACCTTC.

This chain joins TRBV12-2 and TRBJ2-7; no check of the table's D call, TRBD1, against the DNA was made. TRBV12-2 is flagged as a pseudogene. The CDR3 covers 15 residues. In nucleotides, the CDR3 is TGTGCAAGTCGCTCTAGAAGGGGAACCCCCTACGAGCAGTACTTC. As protein: CASRSRRGTPYEQYF.

This clone was picked up a small number of times. This sequence joins TRBV6-1 and TRBJ2-5; 8 nucleotides align to TRBD1. The CDR3 consists of 15 residues. Germline CDR1 MNHNS, CDR2 SASEGT. Trimming took 2 bases from V and 4 from J; bases not matched to a gene: 6. As DNA, the CDR3 is TGTGCCAGCAGTGAATTGGACAGGGCATCAGAGACCCAGTACTTC. Protein sequence: CASSELDRASETQYF.

This chain links TRBV4-3 with TRBJ1-2, with a possible D match to TRBD1 (5 bases). This CDR3 comprises 11 residues. Trimming stripped 11 bases from V and 4 bases from J, with 11 bases between. CDR1 and CDR2 (germline): LGHNA, YSLEER. The CDR3 DNA reads TGCGCCTCCGCGGGGGGCTATGGCTACACCTTC. Translated: CASAGGYGYTF.

The J gene is TRBJ2-3, the V gene TRBV6-4; 7 nucleotides agree with TRBD2. Germline CDR1 reads MRHNA; CDR2 reads SNTAGT. The CDR3 sequence is 15 residues long. With V trimmed by 6 bases and J by 4 bases, 10 bases remained unmatched. The CDR3 region has the DNA TGTGCCAGCAGCCCTAGCGGAGAGGGCGCAGATACGCAGTATTTT. Residues: CASSPSGEGADTQYF.

The chain is built from TRBV7-9 and TRBJ1-1; 7 bases are a match to TRBD1. There are 12 residues in the CDR3. Germline CDR1 SEHNR, CDR2 FQNEAQ (reference sequence). V shed 2 bases and J 8 bases; nucleotides not matched to a gene: 2. The DNA for the CDR3 is TGTGCCAGCAGCTTACTGACAGGGGAAGCTTTCTTT. Translating it yields CASSLLTGEAFF. Combining the CDR3 with reference TRBV7-9 and TRBJ1-1 gives the whole variable domain DTGVSQNPRHKITKRGQNVTFRCDPISEHNRLYWYRQTLGQGPEFLTYFQNEAQLEKSRLLSDRFSAERPKGSFSTLEIQRTEQGDSAMYLCASSLLTGEAFFGQGTRLTVV.

V and J are TRBV5-5 and TRBJ2-7, with 10 nucleotides matching TRBD1. This CDR3 is 17 amino acids long. CDR1 and CDR2 from the germline V gene are SGHKS and YYEKEE (reference sequence). The junction had 10 bases not matched to a gene; V was cut back by 2 bases and J by 2 bases. CDR3 bases: TGTGCCAGCAGCTTCTCACGACAGGGGGCCGGAGCCTACGAGCAGTACTTC. This translates into CASSFSRQGAGAYEQYF.